The 24 T cell receptor beta chains reported below all come from one sample, sequenced in a study of beta chain features in type 1 diabetes. Of the isolated RNA, all was reverse transcribed, and so the sequenced material was expressed TCRB transcripts. Using immunoSEQ multiplex PCR, the repertoire was profiled, and TCRdb retains in-frame clones only, with some absent. Among 300,000 to 400,000 clones, approximately 10% were seen once, and the ten largest hold over 0.015%. The sample consisted of naive CD4+ T cells from blood. The origin of the receptors is a woman aged 25 to 39 in good health.

The CDR3 DNA is TGTGCCAGCAGTTCTAGCGGGAGGGGGCACAATGAGCAGTTCTTC. It translates to CASSSSGRGHNEQFF. The genes are TRBV7-3 and TRBJ2-1, with 12 bases that match TRBD2. Per the germline V gene, CDR1 is SGHTA and CDR2 is FQGTGA. Trimming took 6 bases from V and 5 from J; bases not matched to a gene: 5. This CDR3 is built from 15 residues.

This clone was picked up a small number of times. The chain joins TRBV29-1 to TRBJ2-2, with D possibly matching TRBD2 (5 bases). This CDR3 region has 11 residues. Germline V gene lookup returns CDR1 SQVTM and CDR2 ANQGSEA. CDR3 sequence (DNA): TGCACCGCCTCGGAGGTCGGGGAGCTGTTTTTT. It specifies CTASEVGELFF.

This clone has more than one count but fewer than ten. This chain uses TRBV27 with TRBJ1-1; 7 bases agree with TRBD1. Germline V gene sequence: CDR1 MNHEY, CDR2 SMNVEV (reference sequence). With V trimmed by 5 bases and J by 1 base, 7 bases remained unmatched. The CDR3 length is 15 residues. CDR3 region: CASSVTGEGNTEAFF. CDR3 nucleotide sequence: TGTGCCAGCAGTGTAACAGGGGAAGGGAACACTGAAGCTTTCTTT.

This sequence joins TRBV30 and TRBJ2-1; TRBD2 aligns across 7 bases. The CDR3 is 16 residues long. V dropped 0 bases and J dropped 0; count of bases not matched to a gene: 5. CDR1 GTSNPN and CDR2 SVGIG come from the germline V gene (reference sequence). Written as DNA, the CDR3 is TGTGCCTGGAGTGTACTTGGCGGGAGCTCCTACAATGAGCAGTTCTTC. Residues: CAWSVLGGSSYNEQFF.

In this sample, this clone turned up a few times. The V gene is TRBV27, the J gene TRBJ1-1, with D perhaps TRBD1 (6 bases). The CDR3 extends over 14 amino acids. Trimming cost V 2 bases and J 0 bases, with 7 bases left between them. CDR1 MNHEY and CDR2 SMNVEV come from the germline V gene (reference sequence). Here the CDR3 DNA reads TGTGCCAGCAGTTTACGGACAGTGAACACTGAAGCTTTCTTT. This encodes CASSLRTVNTEAFF.

The V gene is TRBV9, the J gene TRBJ2-7; D is unclear. Deletions cut 0 bases from V and 2 bases from J, with 12 bases between. The germline CDR1 and CDR2 sequences are SGDLS and YYNGEE. The CDR3 covers 15 residues. The CDR3 protein is CASSVGPLGPYEQYF. In DNA, the CDR3 is TGTGCCAGCAGCGTAGGCCCCCTTGGGCCCTACGAGCAGTACTTC.

This chain connects TRBV6-5 to TRBJ1-5; possibly TRBD1 for D (5 bases). The CDR3 has 14 residues. Trimming removed 6 bases at V and 6 bases at J, with 15 bases between. The germline V gene has CDR1 MNHEY and CDR2 SVGAGI. The CDR3 nucleotides are TGTGCCAGCAGCCCAATGGGGGGTGGTCAGCCCCAGCATTTT. Translating gives CASSPMGGGQPQHF.

This clone turned up a few times. The rearrangement joins TRBV9 to TRBJ2-1, with 8 bases identical to TRBD2. V was pared by 7 bases and J by 3 bases, with 12 bases of the junction left unmatched. The germline V gene encodes CDR1 SGDLS and CDR2 YYNGEE. The CDR3 has 16 residues. CDR3 sequence reads: CASGSSGGHFYNEQFF. The CDR3 DNA sequence: TGTGCCAGCGGGTCAAGCGGGGGACATTTCTACAATGAGCAGTTCTTC.

This clone was seen more than once but under ten times. This sequence joins TRBV5-4 and TRBJ2-7; TRBD1 aligns across 8 bases. CDR3 size: 14 residues. After removal of 3 bases from V and 2 bases from J, the junction contained 4 bases not matched to a gene. Germline values: CDR1 SGHNT, CDR2 YYREEE (reference sequence). As DNA, the CDR3 is TGTGCCAGCAGCTCCGGACAGGGAACCTACGAGCAGTACTTC. It encodes CASSSGQGTYEQYF.

This clone was counted only a few times. At one end the junction does not follow the germline gene, possibly because of a read error. The CDR3 loop is CASSVAQGGTEAFF. The CDR3 nucleotides are TGTGCCAGCAGCGTAGCGCAGGGGGGCACTGAAGCTTTCTTT. The V gene is TRBV7-9, the J gene TRBJ1-1, with 7 bases aligning to TRBD1. Looked up from germline, CDR1 is SEHNR and CDR2 is FQNEAQ (reference sequence). The CDR3 is 14 residues long. Using reference TRBV7-9 and TRBJ1-1 for the parts outside the CDR3, the full variable domain is DTGVSQNPRHKITKRGQNVTFRCDPISEHNRLYWYRQTLGQGPEFLTYFQNEAQLEKSRLLSDRFSAERPKGSFSTLEIQRTEQGDSAMYLCASSVAQGGTEAFFGQGTRLTVV.

In this sample, this clone turned up a few times. The V call is TRBV5-1, the J call TRBJ1-2; 7 bases align to TRBD1. The V segment lost 2 bases and the J segment 4 bases; nucleotides outside the gene matches: 5. Germline V gives CDR1 SGHRS, CDR2 YFSETQ. The CDR3 covers 14 residues. The CDR3 spells CASSLQGFTYGYTF. The CDR3 nucleotides read TGCGCCAGCAGCTTACAGGGGTTTACCTATGGCTACACCTTC.

The rearrangement links TRBV7-8 to TRBJ2-1; 7 positions match TRBD2. V dropped 1 base and J dropped 2; count of bases not matched to a gene: 8. This CDR3 is built from 17 residues. Looked up from germline, CDR1 is SGHVS and CDR2 is FQNEAQ. This CDR3 reads CASSLVRASGAYNEQFF. The CDR3, as DNA: TGTGCCAGCAGCTTAGTTCGGGCTAGCGGAGCCTACAATGAGCAGTTCTTC.

This clone was counted between two and nine times. Additional DNA sequences in this sample encode the identical CDR3. The chain joins TRBV2 to TRBJ2-7; D is unresolved. Looked up from germline, CDR1 is SNHLY and CDR2 is FYNNEI. The CDR3 totals 13 residues. The ends were cut back, 4 bases at V and 2 bases at J, with 9 bases in the middle. The DNA of the CDR3 is TGTGCCAGCAGTGTGGGCCAAACCTACGAGCAGTACTTC. Protein: CASSVGQTYEQYF.

This clone appeared a few times. The chain employs TRBV27 and TRBJ2-2; 9 nucleotides align to TRBD2. CDR1 MNHEY and CDR2 SMNVEV come from the germline V gene (reference sequence). Unmatched junction bases numbered 6, after V lost 6 bases and J lost 7 bases. This CDR3 has 14 residues. CDR3 region: CASRRLAAFGELFF. The CDR3 DNA reads as TGTGCCAGCAGAAGACTAGCGGCGTTCGGGGAGCTGTTTTTT.

This clone was observed a handful of times. The rearrangement uses TRBV18 and TRBJ1-4; D is uncertain. Germline V CDR1 and CDR2: KGHSH, LQKENI. The V gene lost 2 bases and the J gene lost 5 bases, with 12 bases spanning the gap. This CDR3 has 15 amino acids. The CDR3 here is CASSPRQAENEKLFF. CDR3 DNA sequence: TGTGCCAGCTCACCAAGGCAGGCAGAAAATGAAAAACTGTTTTTT.

This clone was seen a handful of times. This sequence joins TRBV5-1 and TRBJ2-1, with 11 bases that match TRBD2. The CDR3 has 15 residues. Germline CDR1 reads SGHRS; CDR2 reads YFSETQ. V lost 5 bases to trimming and J lost 9 bases; unmatched junction nucleotides: 10. CDR3 sequence reads: CASSPIAGGRGEQFF. The CDR3, as DNA: TGCGCCAGCAGTCCAATAGCGGGAGGGCGGGGTGAGCAGTTCTTC. The full variable domain, with the rest looked up from reference TRBV5-1 and TRBJ2-1, is KAGVTQTPRYLIKTRGQQVTLSCSPISGHRSVSWYQQTPGQGLQFLFEYFSETQRNKGNFPGRFSGRQFSNSRSEMNVSTLELGDSALYLCASSPIAGGRGEQFFGPGTRLTVL.

The J gene is TRBJ1-3, the V gene TRBV29-1; D is unclear. V was shortened by 2 bases and J by 0 bases, with 8 bases between the two germline ends. This CDR3 has 14 amino acids. The germline CDR1 and CDR2 sequences are SQVTM and ANQGSEA. In DNA form, the CDR3 reads TGCAGCGTTGAATCCACTCTCTCTGGAAACACCATATATTTT. Translation: CSVESTLSGNTIYF. Drawing the rest from reference TRBV29-1 and TRBJ1-3, the complete variable domain is SAVISQKPSRDICQRGTSLTIQCQVDSQVTMMFWYRQQPGQSLTLIATANQGSEATYESGFVIDKFPISRPNLTFSTLTVSNMSPEDSSIYLCSVESTLSGNTIYFGEGSWLTVV.

The genes are TRBV5-1 and TRBJ2-7; D might be TRBD2 (6 bases). The CDR3 is 15 amino acids. Germline V gene data show CDR1 as SGHRS and CDR2 as YFSETQ. Trimming took off 4 bases at V and 5 bases at J, with 19 bases between the two ends. In DNA form, the CDR3 reads TGCGCCAGCAGCGGTGGGGGGTCTGGCCCCAACGAGCAGTACTTC. Protein: CASSGGGSGPNEQYF.

This clone showed up many times. The same CDR3 arises from other DNA sequences in this sample as well. V is TRBV29-1 and J is TRBJ1-1; D not certain. This CDR3 is built from 11 residues. V shed 3 bases and J shed 1 base, with 3 bases lying between them. Germline V gene sequence: CDR1 SQVTM, CDR2 ANQGSEA. CDR3 sequence: CSVDRNTEAFF. The CDR3 DNA sequence: TGCAGCGTTGACAGGAACACTGAAGCTTTCTTT.

In this sample, this clone turned up a few times. The chain links TRBV28 to TRBJ2-7; TRBD2 might be the D (6 bases). The germline CDR1 and CDR2 sequences are MDHEN and SYDVKM. This CDR3 contains 15 residues. The V gene lost 4 bases and the J gene lost 3 bases, with 16 bases spanning the gap. CDR3 in amino acids: CASSSPGVVDYEQYF. The CDR3 coding sequence is TGTGCCAGCAGTTCTCCGGGGGTAGTGGACTACGAGCAGTACTTC.

This clone has more than one count but fewer than ten. The chain combines TRBV6-5 with TRBJ2-3; D is possibly TRBD2 (5 bases). Trimming cost V 2 bases and J 3 bases, with 12 bases left between them. This CDR3 has 15 amino acids. Germline V gene lookup returns CDR1 MNHEY and CDR2 SVGAGI. CDR3 in amino acids: CASSYRGRGTDTQYF. The CDR3 region has the DNA TGTGCCAGCAGTTACAGAGGGAGAGGGACAGATACGCAGTATTTT.

This clone was counted only a few times. The V gene is TRBV7-2, the J gene TRBJ2-1; 8 bases line up with TRBD1. The CDR3 contains 14 residues. J gave up 7 bases and V 6 bases, and 8 bases lay outside the gene matches. CDR1 and CDR2 from the germline V gene are SGHTA and FQGNSA. CDR3: CASRHETGENEQFF. CDR3 nucleotides: TGTGCCAGCAGACACGAGACAGGGGAAAATGAGCAGTTCTTC.

The table lists this clone with a few counts. The chain employs TRBV6-6 and TRBJ2-1, with D possibly being TRBD2 (5 bases). CDR1 and CDR2 from the germline V gene are MNHNY and SVGAGI (reference sequence). Between the trimmed V and J ends, which lost 6 bases and 7 bases, there was a span of 16 bases. This CDR3 comprises 14 residues. The CDR3 nucleotides are TGTGCCAGCAGCCCATCGGGCTCGGGGAATGAGCAGTTCTTC. Translating gives CASSPSGSGNEQFF.

The CDR3: CAYLPGGAGANVLTF. CDR3 in DNA: TGTGCCTACCTGCCGGGGGGGGCCGGGGCCAACGTCCTGACTTTC. This chain links TRBV30 with TRBJ2-6, with 8 bases matching TRBD2. V was pared by 7 bases and J by 4 bases, with 9 bases of the junction left unmatched. CDR1 and CDR2 (germline): GTSNPN, SVGIG (reference sequence). The CDR3 is 15 residues long. The entire variable domain, with the rest obtained from reference TRBV30 and TRBJ2-6, is as follows: SQTIHQWPATLVQPVGSPLSLECTVEGTSNPNLYWYRQAAGRGLQLLFYSVGIGQISSEVPQNLSASRPQDRQFILSSKKLLLSDSGFYLCAYLPGGAGANVLTFGAGSRLTVL.